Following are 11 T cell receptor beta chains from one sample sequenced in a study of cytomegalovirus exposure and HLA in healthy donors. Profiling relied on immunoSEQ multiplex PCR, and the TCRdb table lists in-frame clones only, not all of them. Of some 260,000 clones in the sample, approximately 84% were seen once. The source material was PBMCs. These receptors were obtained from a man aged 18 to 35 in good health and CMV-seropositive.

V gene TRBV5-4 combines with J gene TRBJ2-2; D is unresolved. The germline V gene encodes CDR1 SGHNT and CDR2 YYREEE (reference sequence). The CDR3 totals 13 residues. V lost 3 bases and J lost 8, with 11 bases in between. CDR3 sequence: CASSSEKSGELFF. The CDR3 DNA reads TGTGCCAGCAGCTCTGAGAAATCGGGGGAGCTGTTTTTT.

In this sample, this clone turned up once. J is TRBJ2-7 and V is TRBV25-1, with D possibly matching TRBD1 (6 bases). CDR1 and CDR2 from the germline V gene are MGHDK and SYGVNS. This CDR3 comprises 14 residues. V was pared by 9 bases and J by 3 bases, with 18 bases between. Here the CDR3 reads CARCAGETNYEQYF. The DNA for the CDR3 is TGTGCCAGATGCGCAGGGGAGACCAACTACGAGCAGTACTTC.

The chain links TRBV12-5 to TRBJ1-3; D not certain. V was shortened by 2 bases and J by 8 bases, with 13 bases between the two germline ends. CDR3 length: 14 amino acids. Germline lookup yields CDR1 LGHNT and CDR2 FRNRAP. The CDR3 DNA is TGTGCTAGTGGTTTGATCCCGGAGGTTGACACCATATATTTT. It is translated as CASGLIPEVDTIYF.

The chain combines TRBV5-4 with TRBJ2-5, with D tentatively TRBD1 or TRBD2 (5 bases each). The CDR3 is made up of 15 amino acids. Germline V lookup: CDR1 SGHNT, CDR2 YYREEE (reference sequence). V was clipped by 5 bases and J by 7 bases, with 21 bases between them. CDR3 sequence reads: CASRPGTGSRGTQYF. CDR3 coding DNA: TGTGCCAGCAGACCCGGGACCGGTAGTCGAGGGACCCAGTACTTC.

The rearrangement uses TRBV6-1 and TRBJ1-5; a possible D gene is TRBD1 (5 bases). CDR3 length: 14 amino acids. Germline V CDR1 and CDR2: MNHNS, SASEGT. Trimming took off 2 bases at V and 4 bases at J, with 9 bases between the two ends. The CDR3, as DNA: TGTGCCAGCAGTGAATACGCAGGGAATCAGCCCCAGCATTTT. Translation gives CASSEYAGNQPQHF.

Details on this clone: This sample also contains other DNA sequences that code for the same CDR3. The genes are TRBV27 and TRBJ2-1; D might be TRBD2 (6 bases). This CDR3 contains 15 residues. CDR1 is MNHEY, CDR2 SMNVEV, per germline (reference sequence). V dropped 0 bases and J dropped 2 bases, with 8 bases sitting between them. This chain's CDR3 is CASSLSGGPYNEQFF. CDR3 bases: TGTGCCAGCAGTTTATCCGGGGGTCCCTACAATGAGCAGTTCTTC.

The CDR3 DNA reads TGTGCCTGGAGTGCTGGCGCAGTACCCTACAATGAGCAGTTCTTC. It specifies CAWSAGAVPYNEQFF. The rearrangement links TRBV30 to TRBJ2-1; D unresolved. Germline loops: CDR1 GTSNPN, CDR2 SVGIG (reference sequence). V was pared by 1 base and J by 2 bases, with 12 bases between. CDR3 length: 15 amino acids.

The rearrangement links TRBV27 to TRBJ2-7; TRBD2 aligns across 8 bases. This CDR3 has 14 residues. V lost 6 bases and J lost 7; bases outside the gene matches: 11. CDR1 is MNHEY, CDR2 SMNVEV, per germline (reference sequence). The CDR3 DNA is TGTGCCAGCAGAGGAAGCGGGAGAGGAGGGGAGCAGTACTTC. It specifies CASRGSGRGGEQYF.

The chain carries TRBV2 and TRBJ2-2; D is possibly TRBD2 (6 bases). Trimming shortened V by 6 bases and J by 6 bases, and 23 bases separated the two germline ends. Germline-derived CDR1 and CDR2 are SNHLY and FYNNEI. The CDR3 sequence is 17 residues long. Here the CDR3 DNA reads TGTGCCAGCAGGGACTCCCCGGGACTGATAGTAGCCGGGGAGCTGTTTTTT. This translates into CASRDSPGLIVAGELFF.

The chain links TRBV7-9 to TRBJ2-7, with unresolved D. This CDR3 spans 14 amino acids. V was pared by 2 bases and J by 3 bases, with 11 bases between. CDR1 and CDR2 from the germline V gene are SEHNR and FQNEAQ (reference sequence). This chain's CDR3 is CASSLSENHYEQYF. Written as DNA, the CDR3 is TGTGCCAGCAGCTTATCAGAAAATCACTACGAGCAGTACTTC.

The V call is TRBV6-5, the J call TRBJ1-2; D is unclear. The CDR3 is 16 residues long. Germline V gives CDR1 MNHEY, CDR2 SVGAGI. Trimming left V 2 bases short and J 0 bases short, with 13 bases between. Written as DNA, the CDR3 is TGTGCCAGCAGTTACAGCGCCCGTCCGGCTAACTATGGCTACACCTTC. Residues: CASSYSARPANYGYTF.